One sample yielded the 24 T cell receptor beta chains listed below, sequenced in a study of CD8+ T cells in alopecia areata. Extraction of RNA preceded its reverse transcription into cDNA, which served as the sequencing template. Method: immunoSEQ multiplex PCR; TCRdb's copy keeps in-frame clones and lacks some. The sample has over 60,000 clones, roughly 50% seen once; the top ten hold just over 20%. Regarding treatment: oral pan-JAK inhibitor, 5-10 mg twice daily. The sequences come from CD8+ T cells sorted from blood, collected at approximately week 37, from a patient treated with tofacitinib. These receptors were collected from a human donor with alopecia areata.

This clone came up a few times. The V call is TRBV28, the J call TRBJ1-1, with D perhaps TRBD1 (5 bases). This CDR3 has 12 amino acids. Germline CDR1 is MDHEN and CDR2 is SYDVKM. Deletions cut 2 bases from V and 6 bases from J, with 7 bases between. The CDR3 reads CASSLMGPEAFF. The CDR3 DNA is TGTGCCAGCAGTTTAATGGGGCCTGAAGCTTTCTTT.

The CDR3 region has the DNA TGCGCCAGCAGCTTGGGGCTAGCGGGCCTCTCCTACGAGCAGTACTTC. Translated, it gives CASSLGLAGLSYEQYF. The chain combines TRBV5-1 with TRBJ2-7; TRBD2 aligns across 8 bases. The junction had 5 bases not matched to a gene; V was cut back by 0 bases and J by 0 bases. Germline V lookup: CDR1 SGHRS, CDR2 YFSETQ. This CDR3 has 16 residues. The whole variable domain, filled in from reference TRBV5-1 and TRBJ2-7, reads KAGVTQTPRYLIKTRGQQVTLSCSPISGHRSVSWYQQTPGQGLQFLFEYFSETQRNKGNFPGRFSGRQFSNSRSEMNVSTLELGDSALYLCASSLGLAGLSYEQYFGPGTRLTVT.

The chain is built from TRBV30 and TRBJ2-7; maybe TRBD2 (6 bases). The germline V and J ends were trimmed by 4 bases and 6 bases, with 10 bases remaining between them. CDR3 length equals 11 residues. Germline values: CDR1 GTSNPN, CDR2 SVGIG (reference sequence). CDR3: CAWILGGEQYF. The DNA of the CDR3 is TGTGCCTGGATTCTGGGGGGCGAGCAGTACTTC.

The chain is built from TRBV6-1 and TRBJ1-2; TRBD1 is a possible D gene (5 bases). Germline lookup yields CDR1 MNHNS and CDR2 SASEGT. V lost 0 bases to trimming and J lost 3 bases, with 14 bases between them. CDR3 size: 16 residues. The CDR3 is CASSEAGTGGDYGYTF. In DNA, the CDR3 is TGTGCCAGCAGTGAAGCGGGGACCGGGGGGGACTATGGCTACACCTTC.

The chain recombines TRBV30 with TRBJ1-1; 8 positions agree with TRBD1. Germline V gene sequence: CDR1 GTSNPN, CDR2 SVGIG (reference sequence). The junction had 7 bases not matched to a gene; V was cut back by 2 bases and J by 5 bases. The CDR3 length is 14 residues. This chain's CDR3 is CAWSRGQGNTEAFF. The CDR3 DNA reads as TGTGCCTGGAGTCGCGGACAGGGAAATACTGAAGCTTTCTTT.

V and J are TRBV11-2 and TRBJ1-1; TRBD1 is a possible D gene (5 bases). The germline V and J ends were trimmed by 5 bases and 5 bases, with 18 bases remaining between them. The CDR3 runs to 15 residues. Germline V CDR1 and CDR2: SGHAT, FQNNGV. DNA for the CDR3: TGTGCCAGCAGCATAGCGGCGTTCGGGGGGACTGAAGCTTTCTTT. Encoded protein: CASSIAAFGGTEAFF.

This clone has a handful of counts. The gene calls are TRBV5-1 and TRBJ2-1, with a weak D call TRBD1 (6 bases). Germline loops: CDR1 SGHRS, CDR2 YFSETQ. V lost 2 bases and J lost 13, with 13 bases in between. The CDR3 consists of 12 residues. The CDR3 protein is CASSFSTGDQFF. DNA for the CDR3: TGCGCCAGCAGCTTCTCGACAGGTGACCAGTTCTTC.

The chain is built from TRBV29-1 and TRBJ2-3; tentatively, D is TRBD1 (5 bases). Trimming cost V 4 bases and J 1 base, with 9 bases left between them. Germline V gene lookup returns CDR1 SQVTM and CDR2 ANQGSEA. This CDR3 is built from 13 residues. The CDR3 loop reads CSVVGLGTDTQYF. CDR3 nucleotide sequence: TGCAGCGTTGTGGGGCTTGGCACAGATACGCAGTATTTT.

In this sample, this clone turned up once. The rearrangement uses TRBV7-8 and TRBJ2-3; 8 bases map to TRBD1. V shed 6 bases and J 1 base; nucleotides not matched to a gene: 6. Germline-derived CDR1 and CDR2 are SGHVS and FQNEAQ. This CDR3 has 15 residues. The CDR3 sequence is CASSLETGGTDTQYF. Written as DNA, the CDR3 is TGTGCCAGCAGTTTGGAGACAGGGGGCACAGATACGCAGTATTTT. The full variable domain, in which reference TRBV7-8 and TRBJ2-3 provide the parts outside the CDR3, is GAGVSQSPRYKVAKRGQDVALRCDPISGHVSLFWYQQALGQGPEFLTYFQNEAQLDKSGLPSDRFFAERPEGSVSTLKIQRTQQEDSAVYLCASSLETGGTDTQYFGPGTRLTVL.

The chain joins TRBV30 to TRBJ1-1; D may be TRBD1 (5 bases). Trimming took off 0 bases at V and 4 bases at J, with 12 bases between the two ends. Germline CDR1 is GTSNPN and CDR2 is SVGIG (reference sequence). This CDR3 comprises 14 residues. The CDR3 spells CAWSVGTRGTEAFF. CDR3 DNA: TGTGCCTGGAGTGTAGGGACCCGCGGCACTGAAGCTTTCTTT.

The genes are TRBV5-1 and TRBJ2-7; D might be TRBD2 (5 bases). V was cut by 5 bases and J by 0 bases, with 18 bases left in between. The CDR3 runs 16 residues. Per germline, CDR1 SGHRS and CDR2 YFSETQ. CDR3 sequence: CASRSGYGGISYEQYF. In DNA, the CDR3 is TGCGCCAGCAGGTCCGGGTATGGAGGTATCTCCTACGAGCAGTACTTC.

Comment on this clone: Germline is not matched at one junction end, which may reflect a read error. This chain joins TRBV9 and TRBJ1-2; D is unresolved. This CDR3 has 13 amino acids. Per germline, CDR1 SGDLS and CDR2 YYNGEE. CDR3 DNA: TGTGCCAGCAGCGTACGATTGGCGCAGCCTCTTCACTTC. Translating gives CASSVRLAQPLHF.

The J gene is TRBJ1-3, the V gene TRBV29-1, with a possible D match to TRBD1 (5 bases). The CDR3 spans 17 residues. V was cut by 3 bases and J by 1 base, with 19 bases left in between. From germline, CDR1 is SQVTM and CDR2 ANQGSEA. In DNA form, the CDR3 reads TGCAGCGTTGAGCAACGTTCCGGGACGGCATCTGGAAACACCATATATTTT. This codes for CSVEQRSGTASGNTIYF. Full variable domain (missing parts from reference TRBV29-1 and TRBJ1-3): SAVISQKPSRDICQRGTSLTIQCQVDSQVTMMFWYRQQPGQSLTLIATANQGSEATYESGFVIDKFPISRPNLTFSTLTVSNMSPEDSSIYLCSVEQRSGTASGNTIYFGEGSWLTVV.

This clone was picked up one time. The chain recombines TRBV9 with TRBJ1-2; 7 bases are a match to TRBD1. In germline, CDR1 is SGDLS, CDR2 YYNGEE. The CDR3 sequence is 13 residues long. V was pared by 0 bases and J by 8 bases, with 4 bases of the junction left unmatched. CDR3 sequence (DNA): TGTGCCAGCAGCGTAGGGGGACAGCGGGGCTACACCTTC. Encoded protein: CASSVGGQRGYTF.

The V call is TRBV7-9, the J call TRBJ2-7, with D possibly TRBD1 on 6 matching bases. V was shortened by 7 bases and J by 3 bases, with 16 bases between the two germline ends. Germline values: CDR1 SEHNR, CDR2 FQNEAQ (reference sequence). The CDR3 length is 14 residues. This chain's CDR3 is CASTSLGALYEQYF. CDR3 sequence (DNA): TGTGCCAGCACCAGTCTGGGGGCCCTCTACGAGCAGTACTTC. The full variable domain, its missing parts supplied by reference TRBV7-9 and TRBJ2-7, is DTGVSQNPRHKITKRGQNVTFRCDPISEHNRLYWYRQTLGQGPEFLTYFQNEAQLEKSRLLSDRFSAERPKGSFSTLEIQRTEQGDSAMYLCASTSLGALYEQYFGPGTRLTVT.

V usage is TRBV2 and J usage is TRBJ1-2; D is uncertain. Trimming removed 0 bases from V and 0 bases from J, with 5 bases in between. There are 14 residues in the CDR3. Looked up from germline, CDR1 is SNHLY and CDR2 is FYNNEI. The DNA of the CDR3 is TGTGCCAGCAGTGAAGCTCCGACTAACTATGGCTACACCTTC. This codes for CASSEAPTNYGYTF.

This clone was picked up a small number of times. One junction end does not reproduce the germline sequence, and a read error may be involved. The chain links TRBV7-9 to TRBJ2-3, with 11 positions matching TRBD1. CDR3 length equals 16 residues. Germline loops: CDR1 SEHNR, CDR2 FQNEAQ (reference sequence). The CDR3 nucleotides read TGCGCCAGCAGCGACCGGGACAGGGGGTCCACAGATACGCAGTATTTT. Protein sequence: CASSDRDRGSTDTQYF.

This clone was seen only a few times. The V gene is TRBV29-1, the J gene TRBJ2-5; TRBD2 matches 7 bases. After removal of 5 bases from V and 5 bases from J, the junction contained 8 bases not matched to a gene. This CDR3 is 13 amino acids long. CDR1 SQVTM and CDR2 ANQGSEA come from the germline V gene. CDR3 sequence (DNA): TGCAGCGTTTCTTGGACTAGTCGGGAGACCCAGTACTTC. It specifies CSVSWTSRETQYF.

This clone showed up just a few times. The V call is TRBV15, the J call TRBJ2-7; 9 nucleotides line up with TRBD2. Germline CDR1 LNHNV, CDR2 YYDKDF (reference sequence). Trimming removed 3 bases from V and 4 bases from J; junction bases left unmatched: 4. This CDR3 is 14 amino acids long. The CDR3 spells CATSRTSGGYEQYF. DNA of the CDR3: TGTGCCACCAGCAGGACTAGCGGAGGTTACGAGCAGTACTTC.

In its sample, this clone was seen a few times. The chain employs TRBV5-6 and TRBJ2-5, with TRBD1 matching 10 bases. The V and J ends lost 4 bases and 5 bases, in that order; junction bases with no gene match: 14. There are 17 residues in the CDR3. From germline, CDR1 is SGHDT and CDR2 YYEEEE. CDR3 sequence: CASSPDRGQGRWETQYF. Here the CDR3 DNA reads TGTGCCAGCAGCCCCGACCGGGGACAGGGGCGCTGGGAGACCCAGTACTTC. The full variable domain, its missing parts supplied by reference TRBV5-6 and TRBJ2-5, is DAGVTQSPTHLIKTRGQQVTLRCSPKSGHDTVSWYQQALGQGPQFIFQYYEEEERQRGNFPDRFSGHQFPNYSSELNVNALLLGDSALYLCASSPDRGQGRWETQYFGPGTRLLVL.

V gene TRBV16 combines with J gene TRBJ1-2; D is uncertain. V lost 0 bases, J lost 8 bases, and 16 bases lay in between. CDR3 length equals 15 residues. Germline assignment: CDR1 KGHSY and CDR2 FQNENV. The CDR3 loop is CASSQSIGSRYGYTF. The DNA for the CDR3 is TGTGCCAGCAGCCAATCGATTGGCAGCCGCTACGGCTACACCTTC. The full variable domain, rest sourced from reference TRBV16 and TRBJ1-2, is GEEVAQTPKHLVRGEGQKAKLYCAPIKGHSYVFWYQQVLKNEFKFLISFQNENVFDETGMPKERFSAKCLPNSPCSLEIQATKLEDSAVYFCASSQSIGSRYGYTFGSGTRLTVV.

This clone was detected only a few times. This sequence joins TRBV2 and TRBJ2-1; no clear D gene. V was shortened by 6 bases and J by 6 bases, with 15 bases between the two germline ends. Germline-derived CDR1 and CDR2 are SNHLY and FYNNEI. The CDR3 runs 14 residues. The CDR3: CASRQPDVPNEQFF. The CDR3 nucleotides are TGTGCCAGCAGACAACCGGATGTCCCCAATGAGCAGTTCTTC.

The chain uses TRBV4-3 and TRBJ2-4, with 9 bases lining up with TRBD2. This CDR3 comprises 19 residues. The germline V gene encodes CDR1 LGHNA and CDR2 YSLEER. V lost 0 bases to trimming and J lost 1 base; unmatched junction nucleotides: 10. CDR3 protein: CASSQEPQTSGPAKNIQYF. In DNA form, the CDR3 reads TGCGCCAGCAGCCAAGAACCCCAGACTAGCGGCCCGGCCAAAAACATTCAGTACTTC.

This clone is medium-sized by share. The rearrangement uses TRBV4-1 and TRBJ2-1; perhaps TRBD2 as D (5 bases). Germline CDR1 MGHRA, CDR2 YSYEKL. The CDR3 has 15 amino acids. V lost 0 bases and J 6 bases, leaving 12 bases between the germline ends. The CDR3 loop is CASSQEGGAGNEQFF. In DNA form, the CDR3 reads TGCGCCAGCAGCCAAGAAGGAGGCGCGGGCAATGAGCAGTTCTTC.